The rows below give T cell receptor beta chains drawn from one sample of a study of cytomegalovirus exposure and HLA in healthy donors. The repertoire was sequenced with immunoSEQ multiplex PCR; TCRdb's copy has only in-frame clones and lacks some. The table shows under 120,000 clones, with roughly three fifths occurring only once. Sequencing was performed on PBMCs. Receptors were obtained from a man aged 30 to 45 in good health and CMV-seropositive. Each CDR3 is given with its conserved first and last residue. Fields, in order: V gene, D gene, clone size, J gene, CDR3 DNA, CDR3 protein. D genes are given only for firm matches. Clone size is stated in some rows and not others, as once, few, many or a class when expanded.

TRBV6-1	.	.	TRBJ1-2	TGTGCCAGCAGTGAAGCGGAGGGACGAGGAAAAACCTTC	CASSEAEGRGKTF
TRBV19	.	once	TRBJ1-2	TGTGCCAGTAGTGTACAGGGTAACTATGGCTACACCTTC	CASSVQGNYGYTF
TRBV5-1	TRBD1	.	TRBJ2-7	TGCGCCAGCAGCTTCCGGGACAGGGGCAACGAGCAGTACTTC	CASSFRDRGNEQYF
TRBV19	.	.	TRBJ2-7	TGTGCCAGTAGACAGGGCCCCGCCTACGAGCAGTACTTC	CASRQGPAYEQYF
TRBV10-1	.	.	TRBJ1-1	TGCGCCAGCAGCGGACAGCACACTGAAGCTTTCTTT	CASSGQHTEAFF
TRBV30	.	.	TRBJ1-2	TGTGCCTGGAGTGTCTTGCCCCGTCGTGACATTACTAACTATGGCTACACCTTC	CAWSVLPRRDITNYGYTF
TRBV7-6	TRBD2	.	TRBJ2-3	TGTGCCAGCAGCCGACATTCCGCGGGACTAGCGGCAGATACGCAGTATTTT	CASSRHSAGLAADTQYF
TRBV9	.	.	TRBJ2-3	TGTGCCAGCAGCGCCCGGACTAGCACAGATACGCAGTATTTT	CASSARTSTDTQYF
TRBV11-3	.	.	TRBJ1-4	TGTGCCAGCAGCTTATTCCCAGAAAAACTGTTTTTT	CASSLFPEKLFF
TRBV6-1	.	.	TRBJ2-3	TGTGCCAGCAGTGATTCTTCTTGGGGGCCCACAGATACGCAGTATTTT	CASSDSSWGPTDTQYF
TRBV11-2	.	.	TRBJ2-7	TGTGCCAGCAGCTTAGCCGCGGAATACGAGCAGTACTTC	CASSLAAEYEQYF
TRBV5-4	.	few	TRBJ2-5	TGTGCCAGCAGCTTGGACGGTGAGCAAGAGACCCAGTACTTC	CASSLDGEQETQYF
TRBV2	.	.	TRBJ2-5	TGTGCCAGCAGGTCGGAAGAGACCCAGTACTTC	CASRSEETQYF
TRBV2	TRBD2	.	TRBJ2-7	TGTGCCAGCAGTAGCGGGGGGGTGTACGAGCAGTACTTC	CASSSGGVYEQYF
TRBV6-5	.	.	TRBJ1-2	TGTGCCAGCAGTTACTCGATGGGCCCCGGCTACACCTTC	CASSYSMGPGYTF
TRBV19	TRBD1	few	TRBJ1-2	TGTGCCAGTAGTATAGATCACAGGGGCGGCTACACCTTC	CASSIDHRGGYTF
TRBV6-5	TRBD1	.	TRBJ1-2	TGTGCCAGCAGTTCGGGACAGGAGTCGCATGGCTACACCTTC	CASSSGQESHGYTF
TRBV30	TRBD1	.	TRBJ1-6	TGTGCCTGGAGTGTACGGGACAGGGGAGGCTCACCCCTCCACTTT	CAWSVRDRGGSPLHF
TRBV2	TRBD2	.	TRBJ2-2	TGTGCCAGCAGTGGGGCGGTGCGGGGGGAAGTTAAGGGGGAGCTGTTTTTT	CASSGAVRGEVKGELFF
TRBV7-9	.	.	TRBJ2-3	TGTGCCAGCAGCCCCCAATCAGATACGCAGTATTTT	CASSPQSDTQYF
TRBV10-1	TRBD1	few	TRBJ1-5	TGCGCCAGCAGTGAGTCGAAACGACAGGGTGTAATGCCCCAGCATTTT	CASSESKRQGVMPQHF
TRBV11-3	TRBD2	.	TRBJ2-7	TGTGCCAGCAGCTTAGGGGGACTAGCGGGGAGCTCCTACGAGCAGTACTTC	CASSLGGLAGSSYEQYF
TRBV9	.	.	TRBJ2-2	TGTGCCAGCAGCGTAGCGGTCGGGGAGCTGTTTTTT	CASSVAVGELFF
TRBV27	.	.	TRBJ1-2	TGTGCCAGCAGTTATCTACAGGGCAACTATGGCTACACCTTC	CASSYLQGNYGYTF
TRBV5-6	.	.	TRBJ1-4	TGTGCCAGCAGCTTGGAGGGGTTTGACGAAAAACTGTTTTTT	CASSLEGFDEKLFF
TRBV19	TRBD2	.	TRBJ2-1	TGTGCCAGTAGTTGGGCGGGGGGGCCCCACAATGAGCAGTTCTTC	CASSWAGGPHNEQFF
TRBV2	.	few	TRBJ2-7	TGTGCCAGCAGTGAACAATACGAGCAGTACTTC	CASSEQYEQYF
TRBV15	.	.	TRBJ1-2	TGTGCCACCAGCAGCCCAGGGGAAGGCTACACCTTC	CATSSPGEGYTF
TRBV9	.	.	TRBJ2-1	TGTGCCAGCAGCCAAACGACAGGTTCTGGGAACAATGAGCAGTTCTTC	CASSQTTGSGNNEQFF
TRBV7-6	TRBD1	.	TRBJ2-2	TGTGCCAGCAGCTTAGACCCTCTCCAGGGGGCATCCGGGGAGCTGTTTTTT	CASSLDPLQGASGELFF
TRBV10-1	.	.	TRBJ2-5	TGCGCCAGCAGTCTCCGACAGATCTGGGGAGAGACCCAGTACTTC	CASSLRQIWGETQYF
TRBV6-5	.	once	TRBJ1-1	TGTGCCAGCAGTTATTACCGGGACGGGAGGGCTTTCTTT	CASSYYRDGRAFF
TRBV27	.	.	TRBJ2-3	TGTGCCAGCAGTTCAGGGTCCTATACGCAGTATTTT	CASSSGSYTQYF
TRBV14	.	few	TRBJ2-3	TGTGCCAGCAGCATTACCTTATCGGGGGGCCGTGCAGATACGCAGTATTTT	CASSITLSGGRADTQYF
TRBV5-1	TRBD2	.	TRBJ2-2	TGCGCCGGGTGTCAAGCGGGGGTAAAGAACACCGGGGAGCTGTTTTTT	CAGCQAGVKNTGELFF
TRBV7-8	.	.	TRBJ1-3	TGTGCCAGCAGCTTAGGTTCTACTTTAGGAAACACCATATATTTT	CASSLGSTLGNTIYF
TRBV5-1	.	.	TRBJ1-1	TGCGCCAGCAGCCCATATACTCGGGACACTGAAGCTTTCTTT	CASSPYTRDTEAFF